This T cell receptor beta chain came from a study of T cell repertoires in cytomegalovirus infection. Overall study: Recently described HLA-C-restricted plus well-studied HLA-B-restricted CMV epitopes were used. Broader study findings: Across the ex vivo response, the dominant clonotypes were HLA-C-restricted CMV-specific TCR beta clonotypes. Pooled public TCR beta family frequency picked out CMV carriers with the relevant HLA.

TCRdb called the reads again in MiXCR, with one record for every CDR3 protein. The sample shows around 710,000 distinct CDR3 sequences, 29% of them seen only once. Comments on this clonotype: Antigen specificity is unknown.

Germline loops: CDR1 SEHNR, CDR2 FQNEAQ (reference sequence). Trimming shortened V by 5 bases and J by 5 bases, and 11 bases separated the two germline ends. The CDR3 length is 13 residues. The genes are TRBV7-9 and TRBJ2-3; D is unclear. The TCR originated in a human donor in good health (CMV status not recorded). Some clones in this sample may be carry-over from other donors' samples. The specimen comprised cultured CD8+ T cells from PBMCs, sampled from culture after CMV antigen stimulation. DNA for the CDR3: TGTGCCAGCAGCCACGACGGGCAAGATACGCAGTATTTT. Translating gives CASSHDGQDTQYF. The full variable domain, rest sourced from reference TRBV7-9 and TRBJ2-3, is DTGVSQNPRHKITKRGQNVTFRCDPISEHNRLYWYRQTLGQGPEFLTYFQNEAQLEKSRLLSDRFSAERPKGSFSTLEIQRTEQGDSAMYLCASSHDGQDTQYFGPGTRLTVL.